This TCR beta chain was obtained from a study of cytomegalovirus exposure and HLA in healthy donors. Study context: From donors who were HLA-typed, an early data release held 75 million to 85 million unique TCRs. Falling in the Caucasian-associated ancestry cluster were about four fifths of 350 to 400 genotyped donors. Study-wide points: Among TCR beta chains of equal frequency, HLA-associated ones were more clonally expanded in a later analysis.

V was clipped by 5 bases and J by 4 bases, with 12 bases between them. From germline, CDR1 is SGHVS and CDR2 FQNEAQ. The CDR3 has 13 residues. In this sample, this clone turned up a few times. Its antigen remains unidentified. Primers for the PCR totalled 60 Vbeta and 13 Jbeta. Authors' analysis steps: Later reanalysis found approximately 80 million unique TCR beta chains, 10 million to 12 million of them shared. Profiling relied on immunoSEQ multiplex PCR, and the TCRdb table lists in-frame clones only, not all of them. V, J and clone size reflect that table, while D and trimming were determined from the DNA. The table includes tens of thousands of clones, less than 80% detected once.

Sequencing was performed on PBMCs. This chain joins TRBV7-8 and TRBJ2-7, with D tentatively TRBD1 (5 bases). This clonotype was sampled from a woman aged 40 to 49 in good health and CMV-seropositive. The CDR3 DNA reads TGTGCCAGCAGCAAGGGGCAGGCGTACGAGCAGTACTTC. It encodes CASSKGQAYEQYF.